This T cell receptor (beta chain) was documented in a study of T-cell memory formation after mild COVID-19. This clonotype was seen at least ten times. The V and J ends lost 1 base and 2 bases respectively, with 15 bases between them. This CDR3 has 16 residues. Per germline, CDR1 SGHAT and CDR2 FQNNGV. TCRdb used MiXCR to reprocess the 5' RACE reads, holding one entry per CDR3 protein. The profile shows about 150,000 distinct CDR3 sequences, under 7% of them singletons. The sequencing input was PBMCs or a T cell subset sorted from them (not recorded which). The sequence was collected from an adult woman who had mild COVID-19 (a few samples of this study predate the infection). Cell type and time point are not known. This sequence joins TRBV11-2 and TRBJ2-7; D is unresolved. Here the CDR3 reads CASSLGPGVTTYEQYF. For the CDR3, the DNA is TGTGCCAGCAGCTTAGGACCCGGTGTGACGACCTACGAGCAGTACTTC.